The 13 T cell receptor beta chains below come from one sample, sequenced in a study of resident and recirculating memory T cells in vitiligo. The repertoire was sequenced with immunoSEQ multiplex PCR; TCRdb's copy has only in-frame clones and lacks some. Among around 78,000 clones listed, 92% were seen once. What was sequenced was blood. These receptors originate from a male donor with vitiligo.

The chain is built from TRBV29-1 and TRBJ1-1; tentatively, D is TRBD1 (6 bases). Trimming removed 5 bases at V and 5 bases at J, with 18 bases between. CDR3 length: 14 residues. The germline gives CDR1 SQVTM, CDR2 ANQGSEA. The CDR3 spells CSVTPAGAGTEAFF. CDR3 sequence (DNA): TGCAGCGTTACCCCGGCGGGGGCAGGAACTGAAGCTTTCTTT. Together with reference TRBV29-1 and TRBJ1-1, the CDR3 gives the full variable domain: SAVISQKPSRDICQRGTSLTIQCQVDSQVTMMFWYRQQPGQSLTLIATANQGSEATYESGFVIDKFPISRPNLTFSTLTVSNMSPEDSSIYLCSVTPAGAGTEAFFGQGTRLTVV.

The V and J genes are TRBV6-1 and TRBJ1-2; D unresolved. V lost 6 bases and J lost 2, with 4 bases in between. CDR1 and CDR2 from the germline V gene are MNHNS and SASEGT. This CDR3 region has 11 residues. CDR3 in DNA: TGTGCCAGCAGCCTCAACTATGGCTACACCTTC. As protein: CASSLNYGYTF.

The rearrangement joins TRBV28 to TRBJ2-7, with TRBD2 as a possible D gene (7 bases). The CDR3 is made up of 16 amino acids. The V end lost 4 bases, the J end lost 2 bases, and 18 bases lay between the germline ends. The germline CDR1 and CDR2 sequences are MDHEN and SYDVKM. In nucleotides, the CDR3 is TGTGCCAGCAGTTCTGATCGGGGGGCGGGCCCCTACGAGCAGTACTTC. Residues: CASSSDRGAGPYEQYF.

V is TRBV15 and J is TRBJ1-3; a weak D match, TRBD1 (5 bases). The V gene lost 0 bases and the J gene lost 0 bases, with 12 bases spanning the gap. The CDR3 is 17 residues long. CDR1 and CDR2 from the germline V gene are LNHNV and YYDKDF (reference sequence). Here the CDR3 reads CATSRDRGGSSGNTIYF. CDR3 nucleotides: TGTGCCACCAGCAGAGATCGGGGGGGGAGCTCTGGAAACACCATATATTTT. Supplemented by reference TRBV15 and TRBJ1-3, the full variable domain reads DAMVIQNPRYQVTQFGKPVTLSCSQTLNHNVMYWYQQKSSQAPKLLFHYYDKDFNNEADTPDNFQSRRPNTSFCFLDIRSPGLGDTAMYLCATSRDRGGSSGNTIYFGEGSWLTVV.

In its sample, this clone was seen once. This chain uses TRBV7-3 with TRBJ1-5, with 9 bases matching TRBD1. J was trimmed by 6 bases and V by 4 bases; bases with no gene match: 22. Germline CDR1 and CDR2: SGHTA and FQGTGA. The CDR3 spans 20 residues. As DNA, the CDR3 is TGTGCCAGCAGCTCTCTGGGGACAGGGAAGTTGCAGAAGGGATTTCAGCCCCAGCATTTT. Residues: CASSSLGTGKLQKGFQPQHF.

This chain connects TRBV9 to TRBJ1-2; D call uncertain. This CDR3 contains 13 residues. From germline, CDR1 is SGDLS and CDR2 YYNGEE. The V end was cut by 5 bases, the J end by 1 base, with 9 bases between. The DNA of the CDR3 is TGTGCCAGCAGGTCCCCGGTTAACTATGGCTACACCTTC. Translation: CASRSPVNYGYTF.

This clone turned up a few times. For the CDR3, the DNA is TGTGCCATCAGTGAGTTCGGGGGCTCTGGAAACACCATATATTTT. This translates into CAISEFGGSGNTIYF. The gene calls are TRBV10-3 and TRBJ1-3, with D maybe TRBD1 (5 bases). CDR3 size: 15 residues. Trimming took 1 base from V and 0 from J, leaving 7 bases between them. Looked up from germline, CDR1 is ENHRY and CDR2 is SYGVKD.

J is TRBJ2-2 and V is TRBV21-1; the D segment call TRBD1 is taken from the table without a DNA check. TRBV21-1 is listed as a pseudogene. The CDR3 totals 17 residues. The CDR3 protein is CASRNEFYTGLTGELFF. In nucleotides, the CDR3 is TGTGCCAGCAGAAATGAATTCTACACAGGCTTGACCGGGGAGCTGTTTTTT.

The V and J genes are TRBV7-9 and TRBJ2-7; weak D call: TRBD2 (5 bases). The V end was cut by 1 base, the J end by 4 bases, with 5 bases between. CDR1 SEHNR and CDR2 FQNEAQ come from the germline V gene (reference sequence). This CDR3 is built from 12 residues. CDR3 residues: CASSLGEYEQYF. CDR3 bases: TGTGCCAGCAGCTTAGGGGAGTACGAGCAGTACTTC.

The chain recombines TRBV5-4 with TRBJ2-7; 8 bases line up with TRBD2. The CDR3 spans 18 residues. V lost 9 bases and J lost 3; bases outside the gene matches: 23. The germline V gene has CDR1 SGHNT and CDR2 YYREEE (reference sequence). The CDR3 DNA sequence: TGTGCCACCCAAGGGGGGACCGCCGGCCGGGGGGGAGTCTACGAGCAGTACTTC. Its protein is CATQGGTAGRGGVYEQYF.

This CDR3 reads CASSPPSSGGYNEQFF. The CDR3 coding sequence is TGTGCCAGCAGCCCCCCATCTAGCGGAGGCTACAATGAGCAGTTCTTC. The rearrangement links TRBV9 to TRBJ2-1; TRBD2 agrees at 7 bases. Trimming took 4 bases from V and 3 from J; bases not matched to a gene: 10. In germline, CDR1 is SGDLS, CDR2 YYNGEE. This CDR3 has 16 residues.

The rearrangement links TRBV11-3 to TRBJ1-2, with a possible D match to TRBD1 (6 bases). V was trimmed by 3 bases and J by 5 bases, leaving 13 bases between them. Germline CDR1 SGHNT, CDR2 YENEEA. The CDR3 loop spans 14 amino acids. The CDR3 protein is CASSFADRSYGYTF. CDR3 sequence (DNA): TGTGCCAGCAGCTTCGCGGACAGATCTTATGGCTACACCTTC.

The chain has TRBV5-1 and TRBJ2-3; 7 bases map to TRBD1. The germline gives CDR1 SGHRS, CDR2 YFSETQ. V trimming: 4 bases; J trimming: 6 bases; junction bases outside the gene matches: 11. The CDR3 length is 15 residues. CDR3 sequence: CASSPVGTAEDTQYF. The CDR3 region has the DNA TGCGCCAGCAGCCCGGTTGGGACAGCGGAGGATACGCAGTATTTT.